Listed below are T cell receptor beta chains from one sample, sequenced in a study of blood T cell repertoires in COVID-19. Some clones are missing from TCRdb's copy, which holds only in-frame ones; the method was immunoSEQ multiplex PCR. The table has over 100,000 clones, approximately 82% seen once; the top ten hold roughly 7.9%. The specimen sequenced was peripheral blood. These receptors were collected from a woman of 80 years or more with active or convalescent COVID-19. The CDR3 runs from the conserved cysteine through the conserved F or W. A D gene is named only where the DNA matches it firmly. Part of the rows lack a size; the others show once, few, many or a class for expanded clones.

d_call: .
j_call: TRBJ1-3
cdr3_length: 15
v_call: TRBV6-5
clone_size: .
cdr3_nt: TGTGCCAGCAGTTACTCAGGGAGTATCGGAAACACCATATATTTT
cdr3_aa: CASSYSGSIGNTIYF

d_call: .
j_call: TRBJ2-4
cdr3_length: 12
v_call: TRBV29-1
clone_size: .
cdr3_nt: TGCAGCGTGGAGTCGGCCAAAAACATTCAGTACTTC
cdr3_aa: CSVESAKNIQYF

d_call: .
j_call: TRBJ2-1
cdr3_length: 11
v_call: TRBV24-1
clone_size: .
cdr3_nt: TGTGCCACCAAGGAGGGTAGTGAGCAGTTCTTC
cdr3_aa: CATKEGSEQFF

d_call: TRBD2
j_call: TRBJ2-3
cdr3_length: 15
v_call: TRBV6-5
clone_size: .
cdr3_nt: TGTGCCAGCAGAACGGGGGGGCCGAGCACAGATACGCAGTATTTT
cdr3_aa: CASRTGGPSTDTQYF

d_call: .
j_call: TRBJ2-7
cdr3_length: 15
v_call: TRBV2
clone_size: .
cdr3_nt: TGTGCCAGCACCCTGGGAGCACTAAGCTCCTACGAGCAGTACTTC
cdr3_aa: CASTLGALSSYEQYF

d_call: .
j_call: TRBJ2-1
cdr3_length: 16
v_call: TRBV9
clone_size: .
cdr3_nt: TGTGCCAGCAGCGTACCGAGACTAGGGGGGGAGAATGAGCAGTTCTTC
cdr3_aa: CASSVPRLGGENEQFF

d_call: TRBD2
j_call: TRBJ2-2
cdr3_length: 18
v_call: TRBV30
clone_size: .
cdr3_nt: TGTGCCTGGAGTGGGCGGACTAGCGGGAGGTCGAACACCGGGGAGCTGTTTTTT
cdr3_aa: CAWSGRTSGRSNTGELFF

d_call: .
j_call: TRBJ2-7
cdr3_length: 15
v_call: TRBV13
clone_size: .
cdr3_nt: TGTGCCAGCAGCATCCGGACACTCGCAACCTACGAGCAGTACTTC
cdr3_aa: CASSIRTLATYEQYF

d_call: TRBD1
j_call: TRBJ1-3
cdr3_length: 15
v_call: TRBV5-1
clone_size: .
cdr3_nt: TGCGCCAGCAGAGAGGGGACAGTCTCAGGAAACACCATATATTTT
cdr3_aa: CASREGTVSGNTIYF

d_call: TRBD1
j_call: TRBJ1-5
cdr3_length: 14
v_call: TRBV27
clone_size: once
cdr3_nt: TGTGCCAGCAGTCCCGGGACAGGTTATCAGCCCCAGCATTTT
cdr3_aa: CASSPGTGYQPQHF

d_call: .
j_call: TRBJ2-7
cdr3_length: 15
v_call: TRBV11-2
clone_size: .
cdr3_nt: TGTGCCAGCAGCTTGGAGGGATTCGGAACCTACGAGCAGTACTTC
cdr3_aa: CASSLEGFGTYEQYF

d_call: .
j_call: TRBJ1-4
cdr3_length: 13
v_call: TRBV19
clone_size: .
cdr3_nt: TGTGCCACCGGAGGGGCCTTGGGGGAAAAACTGTTTTTT
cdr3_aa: CATGGALGEKLFF

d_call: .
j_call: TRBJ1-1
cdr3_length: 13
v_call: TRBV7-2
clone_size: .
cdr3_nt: TGTGCCAGCAGCTTGCCGGTTTTAACTGAAGCTTTCTTT
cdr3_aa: CASSLPVLTEAFF

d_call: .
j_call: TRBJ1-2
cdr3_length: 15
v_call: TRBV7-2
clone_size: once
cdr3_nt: TGTGCCAGCAGCTTAGGTTTTCAGGGGACCTATGGCTACACCTTC
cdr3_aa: CASSLGFQGTYGYTF

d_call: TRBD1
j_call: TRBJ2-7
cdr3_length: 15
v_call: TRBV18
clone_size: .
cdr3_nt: TGTGCCAGCTCGGGAAGGGACAGGGCCCCTTACGAGCAGTACTTC
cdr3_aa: CASSGRDRAPYEQYF

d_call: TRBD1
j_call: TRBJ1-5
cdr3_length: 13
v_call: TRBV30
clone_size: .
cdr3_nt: TGTGCCCAAGAAGGGGGCAACGGTCAGCCCCAGCATTTT
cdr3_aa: CAQEGGNGQPQHF

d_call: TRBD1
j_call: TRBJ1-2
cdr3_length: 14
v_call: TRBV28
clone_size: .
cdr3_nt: TGTGCCAGCAGTTTAGTCCAGGGGGCTGGTGGCTACACCTTC
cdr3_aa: CASSLVQGAGGYTF

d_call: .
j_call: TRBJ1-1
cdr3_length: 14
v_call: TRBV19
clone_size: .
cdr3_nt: TGTGCCAGTAGCATCACCGGGGTGAACACTGAAGCTTTCTTT
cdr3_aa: CASSITGVNTEAFF

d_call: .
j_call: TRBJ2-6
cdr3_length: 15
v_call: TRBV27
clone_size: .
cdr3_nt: TGTGCCAGCAGTTTAGGCAGCTCTGGGGCCAACGTCCTGACTTTC
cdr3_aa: CASSLGSSGANVLTF

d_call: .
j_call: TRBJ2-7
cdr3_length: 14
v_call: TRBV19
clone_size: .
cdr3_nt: TGTGCCAGTAGTAGTACTAAGTTCCAAGACGAGCAGTACTTC
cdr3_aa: CASSSTKFQDEQYF

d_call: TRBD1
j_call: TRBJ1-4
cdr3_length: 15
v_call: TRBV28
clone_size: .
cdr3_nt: TGTGCCAGCAGACCACTAGGACAGGAGAATGAAAAACTGTTTTTT
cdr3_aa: CASRPLGQENEKLFF

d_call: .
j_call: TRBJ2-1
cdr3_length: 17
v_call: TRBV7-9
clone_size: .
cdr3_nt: TGTGCCAGCAGCCCGACCCAAACAGCAAACTCCTACAATGAGCAGTTCTTC
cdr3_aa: CASSPTQTANSYNEQFF

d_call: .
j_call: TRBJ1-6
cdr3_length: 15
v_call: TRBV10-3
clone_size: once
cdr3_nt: TGTGCCATCAGTGAGTTAGAGGGTCGTACTTCACCCCTCCACTTT
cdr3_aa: CAISELEGRTSPLHF

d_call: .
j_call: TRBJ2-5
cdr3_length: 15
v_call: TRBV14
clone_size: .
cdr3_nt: TGTGCCAGCAGCCAAGAGGCACTAATCAAAGAGACCCAGTACTTC
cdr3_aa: CASSQEALIKETQYF

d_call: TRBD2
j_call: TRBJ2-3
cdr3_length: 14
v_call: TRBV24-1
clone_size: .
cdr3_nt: TGTGCCACCAGTATAGCGGGATCTGGAGATACGCAGTATTTT
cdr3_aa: CATSIAGSGDTQYF